Listed below are T cell receptor beta chains from one sample, sequenced in a study of T cell repertoires in cytomegalovirus infection. Each CDR3 protein gets one entry after TCRdb re-called the reads with MiXCR. Of roughly 230,000 distinct CDR3 sequences listed, about 15% are singletons. Sequencing was done on a sample of CD8+ T cells from PBMCs. These receptor sequences come from a human donor in good health (CMV status not recorded). Some clones in this sample may be carry-over from other donors' samples. CDR3s include the opening cysteine and the closing phenylalanine or tryptophan. D genes are given only for firm matches. Not every row has a clone size; where given, it reads once, few, many or a size class.

d_call j_call clone_size v_call cdr3_aa cdr3_nt
TRBD2 TRBJ2-7 few TRBV27 CASSARGTRAYEQYF TGTGCCAGCAGTGCCCGTGGGACTAGAGCCTACGAGCAGTACTTC
TRBD1 TRBJ2-1 many TRBV7-6 CASSLVEGATYNEQFF TGTGCCAGCAGCTTAGTTGAGGGGGCCACCTACAATGAGCAGTTCTTC
. TRBJ2-7 . TRBV27 CASSFPGGGYEQYF TGTGCCAGCAGTTTCCCAGGGGGGGGCTACGAGCAGTACTTC
TRBD2 TRBJ2-1 many TRBV7-2 CASSSGTSESSYNEQFF TGTGCCAGCAGCTCCGGGACTAGCGAGAGCTCCTACAATGAGCAGTTCTTC
. TRBJ2-4 . TRBV14 CASSHGRGTGNIQYF TGTGCCAGCAGCCATGGTCGGGGAACGGGTAACATTCAGTACTTC
. TRBJ1-1 . TRBV6-2/TRBV6-3 CASSYSIQVNTEAFF TGTGCCAGCAGTTACTCCATCCAGGTGAACACTGAAGCTTTCTTT
. TRBJ2-5 many TRBV7-2 CASSPPRDTEYQETQYF TGTGCCAGCAGCCCGCCTCGGGACACCGAGTACCAAGAGACCCAGTACTTC
TRBD2 TRBJ2-1 . TRBV19 CASSIDQRGGYNEQFF TGTGCCAGTAGTATAGACCAGCGGGGGGGCTACAATGAGCAGTTCTTC
TRBD2 TRBJ2-1 few TRBV7-8 CASSLSASGGYNEQFF TGTGCCAGCAGCTTATCGGCGAGCGGGGGCTACAATGAGCAGTTCTTC
. TRBJ2-5 few TRBV7-9 CASSLPSVTQYF TGTGCCAGCAGCTTACCGAGCGTGACCCAGTACTTC
TRBD1 TRBJ2-3 . TRBV2 CASSDGAGGADTQYF TGTGCCAGCAGTGATGGCGCAGGGGGCGCAGATACGCAGTATTTT
TRBD1 TRBJ2-1 . TRBV6-2/TRBV6-3 CASSRQGPTSYNEQFF TGTGCCAGCAGTAGACAGGGGCCGACCTCCTACAATGAGCAGTTCTTC
TRBD1 TRBJ2-7 many TRBV6-1 CASSEDGTGAYEQYF TGTGCCAGCAGTGAAGATGGGACAGGGGCCTACGAGCAGTACTTC
TRBD1 TRBJ1-2 few TRBV7-6 CASSAPGTGTLNYGYTF TGTGCCAGCAGCGCCCCCGGGACAGGCACTCTTAACTATGGCTACACCTTC
TRBD2 TRBJ2-7 . TRBV5-1 CASSFTSGLTYEQYF TGCGCCAGCAGCTTTACTAGCGGACTTACCTACGAGCAGTACTTC
. TRBJ2-2 few TRBV25-1 CASPIYTGELFF TGTGCCAGCCCGATTTACACCGGGGAGCTGTTTTTT
. TRBJ2-1 . TRBV7-3 CTSSLVGSSYNEQFF TGTACCAGCAGCTTAGTAGGATCTTCCTACAATGAGCAGTTCTTC
. TRBJ2-7 . TRBV6-5 CASSPDREGPEQYF TGTGCCAGCAGCCCCGATAGGGAAGGGCCCGAGCAGTACTTC